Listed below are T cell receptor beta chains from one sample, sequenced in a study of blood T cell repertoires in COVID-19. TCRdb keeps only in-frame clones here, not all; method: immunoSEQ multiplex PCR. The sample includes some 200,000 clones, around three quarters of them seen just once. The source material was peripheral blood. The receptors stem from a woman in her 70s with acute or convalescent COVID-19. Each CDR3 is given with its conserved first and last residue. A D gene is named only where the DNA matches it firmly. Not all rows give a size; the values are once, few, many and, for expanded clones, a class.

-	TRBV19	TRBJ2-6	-	CASSIGLTRAANSGANVLTF	TGTGCCAGTAGTATAGGACTAACTCGGGCGGCCAACTCTGGGGCCAACGTCCTGACTTTC
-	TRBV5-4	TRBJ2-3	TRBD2	CASSGLAGPTDTQYF	TGTGCCAGCAGTGGACTAGCGGGCCCCACAGATACGCAGTATTTT
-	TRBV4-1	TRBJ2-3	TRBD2	CASSQESGGVMGTDTQYF	TGCGCCAGCAGCCAAGAGAGCGGGGGGGTAATGGGTACAGATACGCAGTATTTT
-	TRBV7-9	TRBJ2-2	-	CASSRQTDNTGELFF	TGTGCCAGCAGTCGACAGACAGATAACACCGGGGAGCTGTTTTTT
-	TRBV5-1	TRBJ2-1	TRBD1	CASSLDSGQLYNEQFF	TGCGCCAGCAGCTTGGACTCGGGACAGCTCTACAATGAGCAGTTCTTC
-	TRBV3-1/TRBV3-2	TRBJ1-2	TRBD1	CASSKDRGQMGDGYTF	TGTGCCAGCAGCAAGGACAGGGGCCAGATGGGAGATGGCTACACCTTC
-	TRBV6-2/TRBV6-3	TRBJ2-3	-	CASSWQGSTDTQYF	TGTGCCAGCAGTTGGCAGGGGAGCACAGATACGCAGTATTTT
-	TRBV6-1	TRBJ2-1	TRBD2	CASSENRRGAGGPKSFGLEQFF	TGTGCCAGCAGTGAAAACCGAAGGGGAGCGGGGGGGCCAAAAAGCTTTGGACTTGAGCAGTTCTTC
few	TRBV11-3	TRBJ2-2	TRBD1	CASGPDRATTGELFF	TGTGCCAGCGGCCCCGACAGGGCCACCACCGGGGAGCTGTTTTTT
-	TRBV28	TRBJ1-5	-	CASSLHTLRGQPQHF	TGTGCCAGCAGTTTACACACCCTCAGGGGTCAGCCCCAGCATTTT
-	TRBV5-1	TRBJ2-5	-	CASSLESGEETQYF	TGCGCCAGCAGCTTGGAATCCGGAGAAGAGACCCAGTACTTC
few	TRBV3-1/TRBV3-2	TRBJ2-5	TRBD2	CASSQGLAGAYF	TGTGCCAGCAGCCAAGGACTAGCGGGGGCGTACTTC
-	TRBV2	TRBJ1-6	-	CASSGSGVEYSPLHF	TGTGCCAGCAGTGGATCAGGGGTTGAATATTCACCCCTCCACTTT
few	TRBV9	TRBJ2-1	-	CASSVADYNEQFF	TGTGCCAGCAGCGTCGCGGACTACAATGAGCAGTTCTTC